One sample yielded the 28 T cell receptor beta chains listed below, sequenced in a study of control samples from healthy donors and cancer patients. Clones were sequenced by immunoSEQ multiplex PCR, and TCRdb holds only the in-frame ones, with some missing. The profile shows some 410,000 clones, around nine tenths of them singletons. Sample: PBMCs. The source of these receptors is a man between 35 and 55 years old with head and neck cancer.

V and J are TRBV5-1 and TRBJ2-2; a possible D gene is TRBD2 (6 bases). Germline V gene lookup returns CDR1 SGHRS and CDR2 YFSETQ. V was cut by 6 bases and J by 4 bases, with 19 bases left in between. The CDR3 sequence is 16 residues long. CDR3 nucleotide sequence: TGCGCCAGCACTGCCCTCCGGGACTTGAGCACCGGGGAGCTGTTTTTT. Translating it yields CASTALRDLSTGELFF.

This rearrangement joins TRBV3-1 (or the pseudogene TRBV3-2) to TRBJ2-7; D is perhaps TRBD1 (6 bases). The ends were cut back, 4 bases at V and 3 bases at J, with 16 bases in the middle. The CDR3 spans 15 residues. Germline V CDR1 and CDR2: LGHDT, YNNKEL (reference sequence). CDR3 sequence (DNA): TGTGCCAGCAGCCCTGGGGGCGGAACTTACTACGAGCAGTACTTC. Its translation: CASSPGGGTYYEQYF.

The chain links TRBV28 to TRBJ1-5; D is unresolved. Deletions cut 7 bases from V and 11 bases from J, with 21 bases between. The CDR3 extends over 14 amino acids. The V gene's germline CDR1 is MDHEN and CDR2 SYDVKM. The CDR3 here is CASTLTDTGPAQHF. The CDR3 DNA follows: TGTGCCAGCACCCTAACCGACACCGGGCCGGCCCAGCATTTT.

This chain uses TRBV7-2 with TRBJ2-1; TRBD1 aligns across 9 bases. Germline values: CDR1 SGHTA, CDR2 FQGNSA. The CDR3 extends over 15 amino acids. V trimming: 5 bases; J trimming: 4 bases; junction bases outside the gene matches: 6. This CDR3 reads CASSPRTGEYNEQFF. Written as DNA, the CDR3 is TGTGCCAGCAGCCCCCGGACAGGGGAGTACAATGAGCAGTTCTTC.

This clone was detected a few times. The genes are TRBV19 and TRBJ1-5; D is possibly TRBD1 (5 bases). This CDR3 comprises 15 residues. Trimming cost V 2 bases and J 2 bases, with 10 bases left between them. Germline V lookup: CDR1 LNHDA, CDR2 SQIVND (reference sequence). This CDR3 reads CASSIPRQRNQPQHF. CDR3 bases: TGTGCCAGTAGTATACCAAGACAGCGCAATCAGCCCCAGCATTTT.

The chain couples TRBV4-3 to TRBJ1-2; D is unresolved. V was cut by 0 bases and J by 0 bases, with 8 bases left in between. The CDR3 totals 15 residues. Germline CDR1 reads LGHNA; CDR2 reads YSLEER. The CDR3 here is CASSQETIANYGYTF. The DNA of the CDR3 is TGCGCCAGCAGCCAAGAGACCATCGCTAACTATGGCTACACCTTC.

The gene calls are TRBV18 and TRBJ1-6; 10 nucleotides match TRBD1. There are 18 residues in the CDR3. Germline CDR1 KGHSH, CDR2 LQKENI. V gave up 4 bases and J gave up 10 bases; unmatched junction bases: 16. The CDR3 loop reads CASSLITQTGGEVSPLHF. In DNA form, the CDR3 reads TGTGCCAGCTCACTAATTACTCAGACAGGGGGCGAGGTATCACCCCTCCACTTT.

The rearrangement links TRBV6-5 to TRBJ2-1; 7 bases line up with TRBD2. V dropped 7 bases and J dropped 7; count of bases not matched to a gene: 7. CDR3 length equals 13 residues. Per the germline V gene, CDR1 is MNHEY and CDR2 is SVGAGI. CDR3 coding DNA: TGTGCCAGCACCGGGGGGTTTGGAAATGAGCAGTTCTTC. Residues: CASTGGFGNEQFF.

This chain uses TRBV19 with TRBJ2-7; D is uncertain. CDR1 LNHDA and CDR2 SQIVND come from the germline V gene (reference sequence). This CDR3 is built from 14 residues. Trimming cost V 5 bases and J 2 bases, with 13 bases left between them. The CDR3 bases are TGTGCCAGTAGTGCCCGGACCAATACCTACGAGCAGTACTTC. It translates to CASSARTNTYEQYF.

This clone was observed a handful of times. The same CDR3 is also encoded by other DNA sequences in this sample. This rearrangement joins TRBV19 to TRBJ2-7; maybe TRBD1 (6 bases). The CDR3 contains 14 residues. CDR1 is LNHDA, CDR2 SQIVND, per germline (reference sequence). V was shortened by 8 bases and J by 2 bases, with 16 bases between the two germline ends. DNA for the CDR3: TGTGCCAGTTACAGGGATAGAGCTCCCTACGAGCAGTACTTC. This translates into CASYRDRAPYEQYF.

The CDR3 DNA sequence: TGTGCCAGCAGCTCGGGACTAGCGGGAGAAGACAATGAGCAGTTCTTC. This encodes CASSSGLAGEDNEQFF. The chain combines TRBV27 with TRBJ2-1, with 14 bases matching TRBD2. The CDR3 consists of 16 residues. Germline V gene data show CDR1 as MNHEY and CDR2 as SMNVEV (reference sequence). V dropped 6 bases and J dropped 5; count of bases not matched to a gene: 6.

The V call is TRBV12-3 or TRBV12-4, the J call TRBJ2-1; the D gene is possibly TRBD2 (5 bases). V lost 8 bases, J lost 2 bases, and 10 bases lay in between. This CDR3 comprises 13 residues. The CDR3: CASEGIPYNEQFF. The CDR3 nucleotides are TGTGCCAGCGAGGGTATCCCCTACAATGAGCAGTTCTTC.

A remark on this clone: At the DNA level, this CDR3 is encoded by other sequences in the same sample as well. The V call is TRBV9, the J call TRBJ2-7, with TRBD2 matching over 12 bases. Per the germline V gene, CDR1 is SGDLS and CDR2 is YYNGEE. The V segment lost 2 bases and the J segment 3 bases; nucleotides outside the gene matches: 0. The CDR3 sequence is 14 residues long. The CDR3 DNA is TGTGCCAGCAGCGTGACTAGCGGGAGCTACGAGCAGTACTTC. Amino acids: CASSVTSGSYEQYF.

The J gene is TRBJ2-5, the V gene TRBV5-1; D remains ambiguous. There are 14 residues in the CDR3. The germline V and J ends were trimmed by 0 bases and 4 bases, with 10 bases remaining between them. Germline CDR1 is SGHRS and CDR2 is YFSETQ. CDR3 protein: CASSLGTVGETQYF. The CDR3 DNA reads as TGCGCCAGCAGCTTGGGAACGGTTGGAGAGACCCAGTACTTC. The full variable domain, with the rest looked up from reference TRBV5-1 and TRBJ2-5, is KAGVTQTPRYLIKTRGQQVTLSCSPISGHRSVSWYQQTPGQGLQFLFEYFSETQRNKGNFPGRFSGRQFSNSRSEMNVSTLELGDSALYLCASSLGTVGETQYFGPGTRLLVL.

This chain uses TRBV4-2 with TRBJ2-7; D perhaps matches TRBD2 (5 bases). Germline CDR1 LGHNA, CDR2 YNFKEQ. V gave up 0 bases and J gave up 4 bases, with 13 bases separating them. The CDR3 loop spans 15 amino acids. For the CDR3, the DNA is TGTGCCAGCAGCCAAGAGTGGGAGACCCCTTACGAGCAGTACTTC. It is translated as CASSQEWETPYEQYF.

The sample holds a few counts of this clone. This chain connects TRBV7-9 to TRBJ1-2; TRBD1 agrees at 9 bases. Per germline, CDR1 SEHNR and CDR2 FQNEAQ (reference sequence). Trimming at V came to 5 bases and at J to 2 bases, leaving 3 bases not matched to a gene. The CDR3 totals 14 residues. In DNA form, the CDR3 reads TGTGCCAGCAGCCCGACAGGGGGGAACTATGGCTACACCTTC. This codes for CASSPTGGNYGYTF.

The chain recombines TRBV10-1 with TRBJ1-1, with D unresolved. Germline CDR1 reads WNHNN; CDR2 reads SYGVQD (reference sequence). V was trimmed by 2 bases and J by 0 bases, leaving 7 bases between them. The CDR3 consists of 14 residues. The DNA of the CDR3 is TGCGCCAGCAGTGAGGATCCTATGAACACTGAAGCTTTCTTT. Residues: CASSEDPMNTEAFF.

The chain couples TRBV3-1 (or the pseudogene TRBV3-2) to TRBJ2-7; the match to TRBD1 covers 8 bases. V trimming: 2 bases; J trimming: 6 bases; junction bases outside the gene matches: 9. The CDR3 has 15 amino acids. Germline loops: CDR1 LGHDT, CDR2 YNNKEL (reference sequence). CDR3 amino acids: CASSQSMDRVPEQYF. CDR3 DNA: TGTGCCAGCAGCCAAAGCATGGACAGGGTACCCGAGCAGTACTTC.

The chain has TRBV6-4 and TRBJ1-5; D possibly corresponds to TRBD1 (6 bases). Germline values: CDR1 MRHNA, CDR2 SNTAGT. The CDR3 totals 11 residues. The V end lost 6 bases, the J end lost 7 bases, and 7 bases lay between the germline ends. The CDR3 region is CASRGGQPQHF. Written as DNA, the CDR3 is TGTGCCAGCAGAGGGGGGCAGCCCCAGCATTTT.

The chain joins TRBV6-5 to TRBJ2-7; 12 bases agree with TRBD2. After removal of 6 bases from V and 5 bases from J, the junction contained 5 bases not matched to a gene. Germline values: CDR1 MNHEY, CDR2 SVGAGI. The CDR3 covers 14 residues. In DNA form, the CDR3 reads TGTGCCAGCAGGGGAGGACTAGCGGGAAACGAGCAGTACTTC. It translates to CASRGGLAGNEQYF.

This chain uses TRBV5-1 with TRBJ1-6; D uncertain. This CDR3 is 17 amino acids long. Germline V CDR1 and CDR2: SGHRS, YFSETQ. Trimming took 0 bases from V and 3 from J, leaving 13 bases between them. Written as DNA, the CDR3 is TGCGCCAGCAGCTTGGAGTTGTCGACCAACTATAATTCACCCCTCCACTTT. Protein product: CASSLELSTNYNSPLHF.

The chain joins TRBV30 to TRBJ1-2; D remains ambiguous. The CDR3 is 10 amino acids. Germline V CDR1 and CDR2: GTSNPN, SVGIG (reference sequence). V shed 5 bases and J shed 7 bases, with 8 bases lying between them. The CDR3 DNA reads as TGTGCCTGGGGTCTGGGTGGCTACACCTTC. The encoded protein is CAWGLGGYTF.

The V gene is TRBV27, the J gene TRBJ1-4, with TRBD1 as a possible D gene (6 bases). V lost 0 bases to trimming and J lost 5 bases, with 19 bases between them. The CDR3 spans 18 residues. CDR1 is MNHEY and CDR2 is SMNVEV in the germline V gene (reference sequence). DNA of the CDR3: TGTGCCAGCAGTTTATCTGCCAGGCTCAGGGGCTTAAATGAAAAACTGTTTTTT. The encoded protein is CASSLSARLRGLNEKLFF.

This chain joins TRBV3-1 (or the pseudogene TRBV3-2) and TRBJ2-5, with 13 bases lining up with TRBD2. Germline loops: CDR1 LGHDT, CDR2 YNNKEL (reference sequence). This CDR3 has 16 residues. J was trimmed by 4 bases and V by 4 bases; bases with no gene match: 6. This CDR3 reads CASSRGLAGNLETQYF. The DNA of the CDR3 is TGTGCCAGCAGCCGGGGACTAGCGGGGAATTTAGAGACCCAGTACTTC.

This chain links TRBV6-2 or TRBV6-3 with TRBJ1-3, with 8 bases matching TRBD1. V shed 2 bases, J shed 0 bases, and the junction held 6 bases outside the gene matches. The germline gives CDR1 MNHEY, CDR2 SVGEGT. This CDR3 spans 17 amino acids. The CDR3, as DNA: TGTGCCAGCAGTTACCGCCCGGGACAGGTCTCTGGAAACACCATATATTTT. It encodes CASSYRPGQVSGNTIYF.

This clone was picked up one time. The CDR3, as DNA: TGTGCCAGCAGCCGGACAGGGGGCGACACCGGGGAGCTGTTTTTT. This codes for CASSRTGGDTGELFF. The rearrangement uses TRBV11-2 and TRBJ2-2; 11 nucleotides line up with TRBD1. V lost 5 bases to trimming and J lost 3 bases; unmatched junction nucleotides: 2. CDR1 SGHAT and CDR2 FQNNGV come from the germline V gene. The CDR3 loop spans 15 amino acids.

CDR3 sequence reads: CASSSPWGRIDNEQFF. In nucleotides, the CDR3 is TGTGCCAGCAGTTCTCCATGGGGGAGAATAGACAATGAGCAGTTCTTC. This sequence joins TRBV6-5 and TRBJ2-1; tentatively, D is TRBD1 or TRBD2 (5 bases each). The V end was cut by 4 bases, the J end by 5 bases, with 18 bases between. Germline values: CDR1 MNHEY, CDR2 SVGAGI. The CDR3 runs 16 residues.

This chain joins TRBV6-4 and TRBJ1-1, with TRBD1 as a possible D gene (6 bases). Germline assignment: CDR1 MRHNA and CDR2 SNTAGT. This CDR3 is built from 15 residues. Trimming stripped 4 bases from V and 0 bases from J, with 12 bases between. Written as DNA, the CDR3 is TGTGCCAGCAGTGTACGGGGGACAATGAACACTGAAGCTTTCTTT. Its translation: CASSVRGTMNTEAFF.